Sequencing of this TCR beta chain was carried out in a study of blood T cell repertoires in COVID-19. Germline values: CDR1 SGHRS, CDR2 YFSETQ. The CDR3 runs 15 residues. V was clipped by 1 base and J by 1 base, with 12 bases between them. Data came from immunoSEQ multiplex PCR; TCRdb stores just in-frame clones and leaves some out. This sample carries some 300,000 clones, 75% to 90% of them seen once, and the ten largest clones take just under 6.5%. The clonotype comes from a woman between 45 and 65 years old with COVID-19, enrolled during active disease. V usage is TRBV5-1 and J usage is TRBJ2-7; TRBD2 might be the D (7 bases). The sample taken for sequencing was peripheral blood. The CDR3 region has the DNA TGCGCCAGCAGCTTGAGCAGGGGAGGGTCCTACGAGCAGTACTTC. It yields the protein CASSLSRGGSYEQYF.